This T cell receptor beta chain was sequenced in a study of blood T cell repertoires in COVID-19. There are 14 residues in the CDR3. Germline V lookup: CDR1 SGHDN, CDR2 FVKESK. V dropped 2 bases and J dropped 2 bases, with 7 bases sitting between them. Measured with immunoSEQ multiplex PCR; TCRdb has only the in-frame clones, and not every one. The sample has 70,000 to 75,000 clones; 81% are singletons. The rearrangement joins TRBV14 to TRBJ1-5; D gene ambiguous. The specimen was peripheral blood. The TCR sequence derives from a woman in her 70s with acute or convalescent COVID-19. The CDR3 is CASSQLGGNQPQHF. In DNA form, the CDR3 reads TGTGCCAGCAGCCAACTGGGAGGCAATCAGCCCCAGCATTTT.